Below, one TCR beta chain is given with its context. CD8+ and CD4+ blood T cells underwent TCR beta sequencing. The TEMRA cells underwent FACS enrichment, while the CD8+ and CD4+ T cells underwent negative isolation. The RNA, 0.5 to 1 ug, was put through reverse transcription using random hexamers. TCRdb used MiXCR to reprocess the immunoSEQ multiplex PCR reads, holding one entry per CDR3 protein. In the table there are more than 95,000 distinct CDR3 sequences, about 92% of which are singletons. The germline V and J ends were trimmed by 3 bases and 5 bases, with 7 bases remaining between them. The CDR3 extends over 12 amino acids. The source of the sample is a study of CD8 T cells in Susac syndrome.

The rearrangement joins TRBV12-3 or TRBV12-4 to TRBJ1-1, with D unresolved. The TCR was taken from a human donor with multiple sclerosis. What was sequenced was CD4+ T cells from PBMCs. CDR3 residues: CASSFPKTEAFF. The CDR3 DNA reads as TGTGCCAGCAGTTTCCCAAAGACTGAAGCTTTCTTT.